This T cell receptor (beta chain) was sequenced in a study of identifying expanded T cells in peripheral blood. General study results and limits: About 1.2 clones differed between technical replicates, versus approximately 17 and 20 over time. Variance in clone template counts between approximately 2-week samples significantly increased with total template count across all healthy donors.

Only in-frame clones appear in the TCRdb table, and some are missing; sequencing was by immunoSEQ multiplex PCR. The sample comprises approximately 63,000 clones, more than 70% of which are singletons, and approximately 4.7% rests with the top ten. Healthy donors had no documented immune events, such as infections, while sampled. Details on this clone: Its antigen is currently unknown.

Germline loops: CDR1 SGHTA, CDR2 FQGTGA. V lost 1 base, J lost 0 bases, and 1 base stayed unmatched. The CDR3 consists of 15 residues. Sequences were obtained from blood. This clonotype was sampled from a person aged 18 to 70 in good health. The genes are TRBV7-3 and TRBJ2-3, with TRBD1 identical over 7 bases. This chain's CDR3 is CASSLKGASTDTQYF. The CDR3 DNA sequence: TGTGCCAGCAGCTTAAAGGGGGCTAGCACAGATACGCAGTATTTT.